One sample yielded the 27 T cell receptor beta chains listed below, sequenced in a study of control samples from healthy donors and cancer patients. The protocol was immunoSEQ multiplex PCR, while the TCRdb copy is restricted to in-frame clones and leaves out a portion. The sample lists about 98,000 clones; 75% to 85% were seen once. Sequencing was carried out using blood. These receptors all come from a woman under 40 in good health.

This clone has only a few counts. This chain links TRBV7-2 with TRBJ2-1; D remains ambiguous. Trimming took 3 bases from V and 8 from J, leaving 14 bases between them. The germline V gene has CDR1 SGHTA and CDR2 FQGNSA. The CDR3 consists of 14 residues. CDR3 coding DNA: TGTGCCAGCAGCTTTCTGGGTTCACGGGATGAGCAGTTCTTC. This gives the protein CASSFLGSRDEQFF.

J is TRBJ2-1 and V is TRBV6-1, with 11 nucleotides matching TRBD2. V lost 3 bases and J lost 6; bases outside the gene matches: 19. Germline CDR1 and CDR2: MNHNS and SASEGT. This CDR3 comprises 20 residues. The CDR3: CASSDTPLAGEGWVTNEQFF. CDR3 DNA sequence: TGTGCCAGCAGTGACACCCCACTAGCGGGGGAAGGCTGGGTGACCAATGAGCAGTTCTTC.

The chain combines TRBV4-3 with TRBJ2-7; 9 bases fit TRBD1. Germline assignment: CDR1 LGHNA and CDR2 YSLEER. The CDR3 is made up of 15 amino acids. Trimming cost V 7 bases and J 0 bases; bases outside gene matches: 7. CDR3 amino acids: CASILRDRVSYEQYF. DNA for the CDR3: TGCGCCAGCATCCTCCGGGACAGGGTCTCCTACGAGCAGTACTTC.

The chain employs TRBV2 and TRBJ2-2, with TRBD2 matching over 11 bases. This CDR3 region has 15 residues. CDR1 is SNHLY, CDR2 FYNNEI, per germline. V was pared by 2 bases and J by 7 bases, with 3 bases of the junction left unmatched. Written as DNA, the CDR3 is TGTGCCAGCAGTGAATCCGGGACTAGCGGCGGGGAGCTGTTTTTT. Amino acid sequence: CASSESGTSGGELFF.

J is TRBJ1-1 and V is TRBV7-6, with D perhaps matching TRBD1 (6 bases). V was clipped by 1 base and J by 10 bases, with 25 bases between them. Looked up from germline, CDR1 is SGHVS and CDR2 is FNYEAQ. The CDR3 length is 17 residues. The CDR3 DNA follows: TGTGCCAGCAGCTTAGTTGGGTCCGGGAGGGGGATATATTCAGCTTTCTTT. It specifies CASSLVGSGRGIYSAFF.

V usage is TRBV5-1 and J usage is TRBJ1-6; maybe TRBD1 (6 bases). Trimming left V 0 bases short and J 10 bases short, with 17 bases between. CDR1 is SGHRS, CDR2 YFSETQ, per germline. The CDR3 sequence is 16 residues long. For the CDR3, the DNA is TGCGCCAGCAGCTTGGGTCAAGGGGGTCTGGACTCACCCCTCCACTTT. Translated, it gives CASSLGQGGLDSPLHF.

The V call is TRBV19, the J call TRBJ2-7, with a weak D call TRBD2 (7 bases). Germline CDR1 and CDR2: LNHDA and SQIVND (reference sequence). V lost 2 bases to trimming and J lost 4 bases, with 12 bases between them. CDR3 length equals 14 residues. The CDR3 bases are TGTGCCAGTAGTATAAGGGGGGGAGTATACGAGCAGTACTTC. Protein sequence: CASSIRGGVYEQYF.

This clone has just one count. CDR3 region: CASSQSSGLSNEKLFF. CDR3 nucleotide sequence: TGTGCCAGCAGCCAAAGCTCCGGGCTGAGTAATGAAAAACTGTTTTTT. This chain joins TRBV3-1 (or the pseudogene TRBV3-2) and TRBJ1-4; unclear D gene. This CDR3 has 16 residues. The V gene lost 2 bases and the J gene lost 4 bases, with 14 bases spanning the gap. Germline assignment: CDR1 LGHDT and CDR2 YNNKEL (reference sequence).

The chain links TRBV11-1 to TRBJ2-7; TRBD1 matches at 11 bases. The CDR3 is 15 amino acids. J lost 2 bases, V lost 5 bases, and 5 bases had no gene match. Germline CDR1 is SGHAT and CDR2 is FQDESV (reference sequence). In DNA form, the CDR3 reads TGTGCCAGCAGCCCAGGGGGACAGGGGGCCTACGAGCAGTACTTC. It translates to CASSPGGQGAYEQYF. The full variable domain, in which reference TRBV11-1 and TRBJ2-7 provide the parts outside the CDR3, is EAEVAQSPRYKITEKSQAVAFWCDPISGHATLYWYRQILGQGPELLVQFQDESVVDDSQLPKDRFSAERLKGVDSTLKIQPAELGDSAMYLCASSPGGQGAYEQYFGPGTRLTVT.

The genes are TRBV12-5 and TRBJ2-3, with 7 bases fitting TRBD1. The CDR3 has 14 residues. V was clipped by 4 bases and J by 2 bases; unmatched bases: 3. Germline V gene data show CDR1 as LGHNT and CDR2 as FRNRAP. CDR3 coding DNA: TGTGCTAGTGGTTCGGGACAGATCACAGATACGCAGTATTTT. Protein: CASGSGQITDTQYF.

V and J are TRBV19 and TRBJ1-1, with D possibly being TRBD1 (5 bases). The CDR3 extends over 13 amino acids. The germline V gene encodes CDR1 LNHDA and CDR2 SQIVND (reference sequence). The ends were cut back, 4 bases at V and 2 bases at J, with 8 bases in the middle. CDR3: CASSTRVNTEAFF. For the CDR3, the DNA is TGTGCCAGTAGTACCAGGGTTAACACTGAAGCTTTCTTT.

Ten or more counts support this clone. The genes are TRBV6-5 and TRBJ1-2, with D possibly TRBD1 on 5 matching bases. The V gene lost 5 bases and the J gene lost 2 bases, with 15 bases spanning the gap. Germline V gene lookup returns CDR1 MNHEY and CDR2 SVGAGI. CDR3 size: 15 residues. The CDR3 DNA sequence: TGTGCCAGCAGTAACCAGGGAGGCCGCAACTATGGCTACACCTTC. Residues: CASSNQGGRNYGYTF.

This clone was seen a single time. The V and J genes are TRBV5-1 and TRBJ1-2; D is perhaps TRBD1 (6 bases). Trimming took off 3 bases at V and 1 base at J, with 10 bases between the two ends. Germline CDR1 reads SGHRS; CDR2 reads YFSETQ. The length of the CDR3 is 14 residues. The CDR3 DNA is TGCGCCAGCAGCTCTGGGACAATTAACTATGGCTACACCTTC. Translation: CASSSGTINYGYTF. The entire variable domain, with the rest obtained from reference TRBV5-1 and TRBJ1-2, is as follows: KAGVTQTPRYLIKTRGQQVTLSCSPISGHRSVSWYQQTPGQGLQFLFEYFSETQRNKGNFPGRFSGRQFSNSRSEMNVSTLELGDSALYLCASSSGTINYGYTFGSGTRLTVV.

CDR3 sequence (DNA): TGTGCCTGGAGTGTACGGGGGACTAACTATGGCTACACCTTC. It specifies CAWSVRGTNYGYTF. This chain joins TRBV30 and TRBJ1-2; possible D gene TRBD1, 5 bases. Trimming removed 0 bases from V and 0 bases from J, with 8 bases in between. This CDR3 contains 14 residues. Germline V CDR1 and CDR2: GTSNPN, SVGIG (reference sequence). Filled out from reference TRBV30 and TRBJ1-2, the complete variable domain reads SQTIHQWPATLVQPVGSPLSLECTVEGTSNPNLYWYRQAAGRGLQLLFYSVGIGQISSEVPQNLSASRPQDRQFILSSKKLLLSDSGFYLCAWSVRGTNYGYTFGSGTRLTVV.

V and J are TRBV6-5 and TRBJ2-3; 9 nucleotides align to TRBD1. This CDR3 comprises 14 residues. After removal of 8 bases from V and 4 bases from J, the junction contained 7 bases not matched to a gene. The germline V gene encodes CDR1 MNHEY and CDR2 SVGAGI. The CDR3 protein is CASSGTGKADTQYF. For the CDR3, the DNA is TGTGCCAGCTCCGGGACAGGGAAGGCAGATACGCAGTATTTT.

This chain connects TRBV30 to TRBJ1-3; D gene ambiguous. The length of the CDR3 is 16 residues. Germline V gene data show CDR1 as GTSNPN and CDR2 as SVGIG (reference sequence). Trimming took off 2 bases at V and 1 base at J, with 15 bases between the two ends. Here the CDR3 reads CAWSPGRGGSGNTIYF. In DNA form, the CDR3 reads TGTGCCTGGAGTCCCGGACGGGGAGGATCTGGAAACACCATATATTTT.

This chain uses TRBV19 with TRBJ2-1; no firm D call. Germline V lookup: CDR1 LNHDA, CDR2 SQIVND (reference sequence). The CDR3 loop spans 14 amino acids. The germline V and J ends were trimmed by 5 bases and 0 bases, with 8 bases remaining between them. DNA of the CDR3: TGTGCCAGTAGTCTGGAGAGCTCCTACAATGAGCAGTTCTTC. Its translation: CASSLESSYNEQFF.

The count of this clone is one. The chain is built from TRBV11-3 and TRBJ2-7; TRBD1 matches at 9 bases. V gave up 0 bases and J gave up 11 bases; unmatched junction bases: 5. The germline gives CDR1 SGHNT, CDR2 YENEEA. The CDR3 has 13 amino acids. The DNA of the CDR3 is TGTGCCAGCAGCTTAGACCACAGGGGGCCTAAGTACTTC. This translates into CASSLDHRGPKYF.

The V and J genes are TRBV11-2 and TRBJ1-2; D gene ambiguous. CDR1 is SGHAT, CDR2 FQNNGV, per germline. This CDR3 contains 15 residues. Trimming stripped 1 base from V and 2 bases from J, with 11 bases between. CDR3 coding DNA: TGTGCCAGCAGCTTAGGGCGGGGTCAAAACTATGGCTACACCTTC. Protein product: CASSLGRGQNYGYTF.

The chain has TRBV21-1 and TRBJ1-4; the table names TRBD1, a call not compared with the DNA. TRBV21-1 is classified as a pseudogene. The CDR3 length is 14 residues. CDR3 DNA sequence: TGTGCACCCAGCCCCCGGACAGGGTATGAAAAACTGTTTTTT. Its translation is CAPSPRTGYEKLFF.

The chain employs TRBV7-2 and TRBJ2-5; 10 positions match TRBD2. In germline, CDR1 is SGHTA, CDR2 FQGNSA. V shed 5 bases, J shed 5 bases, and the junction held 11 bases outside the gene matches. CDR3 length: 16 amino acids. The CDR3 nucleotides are TGTGCCAGCAGCCCCCGTGCGCTAGCGGGGGTGGAGACCCAGTACTTC. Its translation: CASSPRALAGVETQYF. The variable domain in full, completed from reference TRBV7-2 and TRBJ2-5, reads GAGVSQSPSNKVTEKGKDVELRCDPISGHTALYWYRQSLGQGLEFLIYFQGNSAPDKSGLPSDRFSAERTGGSVSTLTIQRTQQEDSAVYLCASSPRALAGVETQYFGPGTRLLVL.

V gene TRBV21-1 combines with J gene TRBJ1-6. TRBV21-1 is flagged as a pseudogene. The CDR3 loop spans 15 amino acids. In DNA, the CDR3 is TGTGCCAGCAGGCATTCGGGCTCCTATAATTCACCCCTCCACTTT. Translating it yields CASRHSGSYNSPLHF.

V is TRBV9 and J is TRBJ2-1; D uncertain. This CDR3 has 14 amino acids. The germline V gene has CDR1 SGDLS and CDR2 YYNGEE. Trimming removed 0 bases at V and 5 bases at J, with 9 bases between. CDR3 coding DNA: TGTGCCAGCAGCGTAGAGTTTGCGGACAATGAGCAGTTCTTC. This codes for CASSVEFADNEQFF.

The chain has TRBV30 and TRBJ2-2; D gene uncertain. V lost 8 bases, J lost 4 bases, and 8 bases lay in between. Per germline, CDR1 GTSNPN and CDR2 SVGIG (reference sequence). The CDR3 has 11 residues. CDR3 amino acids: CASYSTGELFF. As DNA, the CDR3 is TGTGCCAGCTACAGCACCGGGGAGCTGTTTTTT. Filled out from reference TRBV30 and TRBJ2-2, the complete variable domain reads SQTIHQWPATLVQPVGSPLSLECTVEGTSNPNLYWYRQAAGRGLQLLFYSVGIGQISSEVPQNLSASRPQDRQFILSSKKLLLSDSGFYLCASYSTGELFFGEGSRLTVL.

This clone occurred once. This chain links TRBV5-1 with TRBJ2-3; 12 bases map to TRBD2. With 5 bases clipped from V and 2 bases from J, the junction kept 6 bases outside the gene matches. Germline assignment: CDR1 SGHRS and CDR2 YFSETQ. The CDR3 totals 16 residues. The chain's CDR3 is CASSMTSGGPTDTQYF. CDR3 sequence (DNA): TGCGCCAGCAGTATGACTAGCGGGGGCCCCACAGATACGCAGTATTTT.

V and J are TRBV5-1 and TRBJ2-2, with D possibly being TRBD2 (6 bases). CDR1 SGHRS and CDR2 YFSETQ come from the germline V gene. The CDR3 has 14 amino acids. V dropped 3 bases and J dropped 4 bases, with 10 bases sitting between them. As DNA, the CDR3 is TGCGCCAGCAGCTGGGACTTTTCCACCGGGGAGCTGTTTTTT. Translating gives CASSWDFSTGELFF. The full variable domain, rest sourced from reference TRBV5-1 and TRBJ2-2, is KAGVTQTPRYLIKTRGQQVTLSCSPISGHRSVSWYQQTPGQGLQFLFEYFSETQRNKGNFPGRFSGRQFSNSRSEMNVSTLELGDSALYLCASSWDFSTGELFFGEGSRLTVL.

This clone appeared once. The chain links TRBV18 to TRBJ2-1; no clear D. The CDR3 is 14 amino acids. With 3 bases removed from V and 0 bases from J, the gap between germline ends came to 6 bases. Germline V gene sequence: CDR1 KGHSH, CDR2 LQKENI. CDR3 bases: TGTGCCAGCTCACCGCAGAGCTCCTACAATGAGCAGTTCTTC. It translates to CASSPQSSYNEQFF.